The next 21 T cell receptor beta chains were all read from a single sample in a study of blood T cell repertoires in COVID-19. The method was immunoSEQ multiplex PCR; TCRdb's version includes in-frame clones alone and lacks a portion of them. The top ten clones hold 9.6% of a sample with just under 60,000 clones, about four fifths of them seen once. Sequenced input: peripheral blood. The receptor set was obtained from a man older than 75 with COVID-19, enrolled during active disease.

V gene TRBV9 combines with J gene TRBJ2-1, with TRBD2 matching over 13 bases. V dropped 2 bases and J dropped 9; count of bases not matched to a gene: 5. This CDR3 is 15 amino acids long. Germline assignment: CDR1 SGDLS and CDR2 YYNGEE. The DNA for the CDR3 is TGTGCCAGCAGCGTTACTAGCGGGGGGGCAGGTGAGCAGTTCTTC. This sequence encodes CASSVTSGGAGEQFF.

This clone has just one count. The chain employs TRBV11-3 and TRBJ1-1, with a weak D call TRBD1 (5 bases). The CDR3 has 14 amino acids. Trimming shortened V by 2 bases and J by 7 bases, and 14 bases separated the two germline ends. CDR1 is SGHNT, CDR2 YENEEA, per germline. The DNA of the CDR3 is TGTGCCAGCAGCTTACGCGGGGGTCGGGGTGAAGCTTTCTTT. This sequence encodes CASSLRGGRGEAFF.

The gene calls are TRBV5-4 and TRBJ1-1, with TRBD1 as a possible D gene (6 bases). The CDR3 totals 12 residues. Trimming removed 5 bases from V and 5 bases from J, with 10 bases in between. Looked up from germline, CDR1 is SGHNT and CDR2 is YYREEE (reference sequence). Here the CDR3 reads CASSLQGTEAFF. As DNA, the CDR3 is TGTGCCAGCAGTCTACAGGGAACTGAAGCTTTCTTT.

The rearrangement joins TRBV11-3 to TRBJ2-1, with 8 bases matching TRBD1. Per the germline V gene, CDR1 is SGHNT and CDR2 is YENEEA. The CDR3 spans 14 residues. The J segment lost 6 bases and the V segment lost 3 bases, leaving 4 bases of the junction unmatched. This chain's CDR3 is CASSFRGQGNEQFF. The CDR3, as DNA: TGTGCCAGCAGCTTCAGGGGGCAGGGCAATGAGCAGTTCTTC. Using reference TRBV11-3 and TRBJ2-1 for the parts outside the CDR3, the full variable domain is EAGVVQSPRYKIIEKKQPVAFWCNPISGHNTLYWYLQNLGQGPELLIRYENEEAVDDSQLPKDRFSAERLKGVDSTLKIQPAELGDSAVYLCASSFRGQGNEQFFGPGTRLTVL.

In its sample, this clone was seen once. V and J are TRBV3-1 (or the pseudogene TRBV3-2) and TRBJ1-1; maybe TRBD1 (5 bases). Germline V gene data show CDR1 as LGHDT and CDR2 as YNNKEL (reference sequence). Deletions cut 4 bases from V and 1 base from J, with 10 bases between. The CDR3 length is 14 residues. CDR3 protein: CASSLRGANTEAFF. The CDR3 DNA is TGTGCCAGCAGCCTTAGGGGTGCGAACACTGAAGCTTTCTTT.

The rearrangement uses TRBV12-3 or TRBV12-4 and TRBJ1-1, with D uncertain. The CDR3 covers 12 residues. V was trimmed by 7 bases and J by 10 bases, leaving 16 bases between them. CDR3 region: CASKEGTFGAFF. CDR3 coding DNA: TGTGCCAGCAAGGAGGGTACGTTTGGAGCTTTCTTT.

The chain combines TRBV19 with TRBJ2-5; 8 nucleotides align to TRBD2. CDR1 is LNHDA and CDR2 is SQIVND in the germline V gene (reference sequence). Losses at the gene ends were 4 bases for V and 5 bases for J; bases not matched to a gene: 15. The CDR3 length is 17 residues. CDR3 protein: CASSKTLRGRGDETQYF. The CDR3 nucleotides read TGTGCCAGTAGTAAGACCCTACGGGGGCGGGGGGATGAGACCCAGTACTTC.

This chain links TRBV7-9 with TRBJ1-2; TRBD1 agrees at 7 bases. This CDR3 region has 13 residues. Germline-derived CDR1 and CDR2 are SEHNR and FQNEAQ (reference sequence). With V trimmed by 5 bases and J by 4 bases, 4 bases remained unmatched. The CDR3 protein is CASSPGQSYGYTF. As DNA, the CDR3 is TGTGCCAGCAGCCCGGGACAGAGCTATGGCTACACCTTC.

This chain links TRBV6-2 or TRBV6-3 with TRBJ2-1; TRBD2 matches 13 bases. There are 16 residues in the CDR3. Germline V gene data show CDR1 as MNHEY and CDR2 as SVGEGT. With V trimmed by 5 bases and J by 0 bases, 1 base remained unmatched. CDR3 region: CASSRLAGGSYNEQFF. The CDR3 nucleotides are TGTGCCAGCAGTCGACTAGCGGGGGGCTCCTACAATGAGCAGTTCTTC.

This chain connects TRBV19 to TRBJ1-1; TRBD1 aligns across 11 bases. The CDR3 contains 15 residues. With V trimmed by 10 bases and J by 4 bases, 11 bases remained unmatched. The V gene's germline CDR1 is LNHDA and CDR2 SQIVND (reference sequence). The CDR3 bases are TGTGCCAAACCGGACAGGGGGCGTGTGCCCACTGAAGCTTTCTTT. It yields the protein CAKPDRGRVPTEAFF.

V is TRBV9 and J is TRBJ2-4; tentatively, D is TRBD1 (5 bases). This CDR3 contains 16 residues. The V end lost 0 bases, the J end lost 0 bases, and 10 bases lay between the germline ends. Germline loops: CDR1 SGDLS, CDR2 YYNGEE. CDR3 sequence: CASSVGGRVAKNIQYF. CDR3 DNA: TGTGCCAGCAGCGTAGGGGGCAGGGTAGCCAAAAACATTCAGTACTTC.

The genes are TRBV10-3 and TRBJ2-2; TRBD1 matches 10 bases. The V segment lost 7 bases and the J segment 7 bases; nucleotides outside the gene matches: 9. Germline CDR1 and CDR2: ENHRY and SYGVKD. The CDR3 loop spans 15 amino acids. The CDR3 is CAITTGQGDGGELFF. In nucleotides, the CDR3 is TGTGCCATCACCACCGGACAGGGGGACGGCGGGGAGCTGTTTTTT.

The chain's CDR3 is CASSPPLLAGGFNEQFF. The CDR3 DNA sequence: TGTGCCAGCAGCCCCCCCCTCCTAGCGGGAGGTTTTAATGAGCAGTTCTTC. The chain is built from TRBV6-2 or TRBV6-3 and TRBJ2-1; 11 nucleotides agree with TRBD2. Germline lookup yields CDR1 MNHEY and CDR2 SVGEGT. With 6 bases clipped from V and 7 bases from J, the junction kept 14 bases outside the gene matches. The CDR3 totals 17 residues.

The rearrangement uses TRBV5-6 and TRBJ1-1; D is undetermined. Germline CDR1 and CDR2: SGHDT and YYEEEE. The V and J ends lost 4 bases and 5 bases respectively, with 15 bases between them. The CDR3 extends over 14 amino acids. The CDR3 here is CASSPPTLGTEAFF. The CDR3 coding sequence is TGTGCCAGCAGCCCCCCGACATTAGGAACTGAAGCTTTCTTT. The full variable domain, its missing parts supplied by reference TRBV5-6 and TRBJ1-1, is DAGVTQSPTHLIKTRGQQVTLRCSPKSGHDTVSWYQQALGQGPQFIFQYYEEEERQRGNFPDRFSGHQFPNYSSELNVNALLLGDSALYLCASSPPTLGTEAFFGQGTRLTVV.

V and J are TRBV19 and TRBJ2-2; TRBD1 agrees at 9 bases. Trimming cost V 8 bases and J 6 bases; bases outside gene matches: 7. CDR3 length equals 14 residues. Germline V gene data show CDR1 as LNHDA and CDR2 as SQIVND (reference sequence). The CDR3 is CASQGQGVSGELFF. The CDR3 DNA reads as TGTGCCAGTCAGGGACAGGGAGTGTCCGGGGAGCTGTTTTTT. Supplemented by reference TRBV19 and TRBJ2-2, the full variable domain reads DGGITQSPKYLFRKEGQNVTLSCEQNLNHDAMYWYRQDPGQGLRLIYYSQIVNDFQKGDIAEGYSVSREKKESFPLTVTSAQKNPTAFYLCASQGQGVSGELFFGEGSRLTVL.

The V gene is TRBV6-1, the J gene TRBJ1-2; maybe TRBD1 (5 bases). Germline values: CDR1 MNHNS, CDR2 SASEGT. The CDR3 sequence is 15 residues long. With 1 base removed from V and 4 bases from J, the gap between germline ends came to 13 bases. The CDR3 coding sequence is TGTGCCAGCAGTGAAGAGCCCGGGGGGGGCTATGGCTACACCTTC. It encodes CASSEEPGGGYGYTF.

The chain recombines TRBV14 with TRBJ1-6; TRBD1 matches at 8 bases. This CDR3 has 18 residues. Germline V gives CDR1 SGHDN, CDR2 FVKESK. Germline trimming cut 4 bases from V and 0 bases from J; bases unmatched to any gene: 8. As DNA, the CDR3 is TGTGCCAGCAGCCGGGACAGGCCCTATAGCTCCTATAATTCACCCCTCCACTTT. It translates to CASSRDRPYSSYNSPLHF.

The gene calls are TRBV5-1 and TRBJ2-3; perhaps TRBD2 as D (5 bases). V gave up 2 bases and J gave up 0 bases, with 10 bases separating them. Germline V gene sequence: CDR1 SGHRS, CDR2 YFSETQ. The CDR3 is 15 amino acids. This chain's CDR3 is CASSFLASSTDTQYF. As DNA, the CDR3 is TGCGCCAGCAGCTTTCTAGCCTCTAGCACAGATACGCAGTATTTT.

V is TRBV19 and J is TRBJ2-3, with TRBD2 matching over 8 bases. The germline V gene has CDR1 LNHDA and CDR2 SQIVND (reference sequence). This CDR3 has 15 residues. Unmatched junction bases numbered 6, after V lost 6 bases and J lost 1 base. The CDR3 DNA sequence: TGTGCCAGTAGCGGGAGGGCCGAGGGCACAGATACGCAGTATTTT. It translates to CASSGRAEGTDTQYF.

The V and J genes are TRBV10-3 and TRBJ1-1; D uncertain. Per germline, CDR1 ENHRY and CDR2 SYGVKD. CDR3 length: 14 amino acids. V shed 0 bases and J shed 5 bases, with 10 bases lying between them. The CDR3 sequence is CAISESPPGTEAFF. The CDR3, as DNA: TGTGCCATCAGTGAGTCGCCTCCCGGGACTGAAGCTTTCTTT.

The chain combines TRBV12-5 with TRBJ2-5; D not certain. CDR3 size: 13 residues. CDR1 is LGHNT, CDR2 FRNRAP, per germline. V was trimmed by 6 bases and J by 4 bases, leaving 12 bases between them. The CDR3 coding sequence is TGTGCTAGTGGCCCGCCCGGGTCAGAGACCCAGTACTTC. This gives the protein CASGPPGSETQYF.